This passage covers 23 T cell receptor beta chains from one sample sequenced in a study of liver allograft versus peripheral blood T cells. Whole-study context: What was compared were the T cell receptor repertoires in transplanted livers and those in the peripheral blood of recipients.

TCRdb re-called the reads with MiXCR, one entry per CDR3 protein. The sample includes approximately 5,700 distinct CDR3 sequences, 17% of them seen just once. Receptor source: a human patient who had a liver transplant. T cells may partly derive from the graft donor.

This clonotype counts as medium-sized. The chain carries TRBV6-1 and TRBJ1-5, with 8 positions matching TRBD1. Looked up from germline, CDR1 is MNHNS and CDR2 is SASEGT. This CDR3 has 15 amino acids. Germline trimming cut 7 bases from V and 6 bases from J; bases unmatched to any gene: 11. CDR3 in DNA: TGTGCCAGCACCGAGATAGACAGGGGAAGTCAGCCCCAGCATTTT. It yields the protein CASTEIDRGSQPQHF.

In its sample, this clonotype is medium-sized. This sequence joins TRBV10-3 and TRBJ2-7; no definite D call. Germline loops: CDR1 ENHRY, CDR2 SYGVKD. Deletions cut 2 bases from V and 3 bases from J, with 8 bases between. The CDR3 is 13 amino acids. The CDR3 region is CAISETGYYEQYF. DNA of the CDR3: TGTGCCATCAGTGAGACCGGCTACTACGAGCAGTACTTC.

This clonotype has a single count. A much larger clone differs by one base, so this may be a read error. This rearrangement joins TRBV7-2 to TRBJ2-7; tentative D call: TRBD2 (5 bases). V was clipped by 1 base and J by 1 base, with 14 bases between them. CDR1 and CDR2 from the germline V gene are SGHTA and FQGNSA. CDR3 length: 16 amino acids. CDR3 in DNA: TGTGCCAGCAGCTTAGGAGGTAGAGGGCCTTCCTACGAGCAGTACTTC. It yields the protein CASSLGGRGPSYEQYF. The variable domain in full, completed from reference TRBV7-2 and TRBJ2-7, reads GAGVSQSPSNKVTEKGKDVELRCDPISGHTALYWYRQSLGQGLEFLIYFQGNSAPDKSGLPSDRFSAERTGGSVSTLTIQRTQQEDSAVYLCASSLGGRGPSYEQYFGPGTRLTVT.

Note on this clonotype: A read error may account for a junction end that differs from germline. The chain is built from TRBV3-1 and TRBJ1-4, with unresolved D. From germline, CDR1 is LGHDT and CDR2 YNNKEL (reference sequence). The CDR3 covers 13 residues. This CDR3 is CASSYGPSEKLYF. The CDR3, as DNA: TGTGCCAGCAGCTACGGGCCCTCCGAAAAACTGTATTTT.

This clonotype was seen just once. Being one base from a much bigger clone, this may be a read error. The gene calls are TRBV5-4 and TRBJ2-1; a possible D gene is TRBD2 (5 bases). CDR1 SGHNT and CDR2 YYREEE come from the germline V gene (reference sequence). The CDR3 has 14 amino acids. CDR3 sequence: CTSSLVSSTNEQFF. The CDR3 nucleotides read TGTACCAGCAGCTTGGTGTCTAGCACGAATGAGCAGTTCTTC.

As for this clonotype: Given a much more abundant clone one base away, this may be a read error. The CDR3 does not end in the conserved phenylalanine or tryptophan, so this is likely a read error. The chain recombines TRBV20-1 with TRBJ2-1; unclear D gene. The CDR3 runs to 12 residues. Germline loops: CDR1 DFQATT, CDR2 SNEGSKA (reference sequence). V lost 6 bases to trimming and J lost 8 bases, with 14 bases between them. CDR3 DNA: TGCAGTGCCAGGTCCTCGGGCGATGAGCAGTTCTTA. It codes for CSARSSGDEQFL.

This clonotype was counted a few times. The chain employs TRBV3-1 and TRBJ1-6, with D possibly being TRBD1 (6 bases). The length of the CDR3 is 15 residues. V was cut by 4 bases and J by 5 bases, with 12 bases left in between. Looked up from germline, CDR1 is LGHDT and CDR2 is YNNKEL (reference sequence). The CDR3 region is CASSLPGQDNSPLHF. The CDR3 DNA sequence: TGTGCCAGCAGCCTTCCGGGACAAGATAATTCACCCCTCCACTTT.

In this sample, this clonotype is medium-sized (0.01 to 0.1%). This chain links TRBV6-2 or TRBV6-3 with TRBJ1-5; possibly TRBD1 for D (5 bases). V was pared by 8 bases and J by 2 bases, with 16 bases between. Germline V gives CDR1 MNHEY, CDR2 SVGEGT. This CDR3 is 15 amino acids long. CDR3 loop: CASGTPRFGNQPQHF. The DNA for the CDR3 is TGTGCCAGCGGGACTCCCCGGTTCGGCAATCAGCCCCAGCATTTT.

This clonotype is medium-sized in the sample. The rearrangement links TRBV10-3 to TRBJ1-5; the match to TRBD1 covers 10 bases. The CDR3 is 15 amino acids. Trimming removed 5 bases from V and 6 bases from J; junction bases left unmatched: 7. Germline CDR1 ENHRY, CDR2 SYGVKD. CDR3 DNA sequence: TGTGCCATCAGTTCGGGACAGGGGATGGGTCAGCCCCAGCATTTT. Translated, it gives CAISSGQGMGQPQHF.

This chain connects TRBV11-1 to TRBJ2-7; D uncertain. V lost 5 bases to trimming and J lost 0 bases, with 14 bases between them. CDR3 length: 15 amino acids. Germline V CDR1 and CDR2: SGHAT, FQDESV (reference sequence). CDR3 sequence: CASSLEAETSYEQYF. As DNA, the CDR3 is TGTGCCAGCAGCCTAGAGGCGGAGACCTCCTACGAGCAGTACTTC.

By share of the sample, this clonotype is medium-sized (0.01 to 0.1%). This chain joins TRBV7-9 and TRBJ2-2; 12 nucleotides agree with TRBD2. V shed 6 bases, J shed 0 bases, and the junction held 14 bases outside the gene matches. The germline V gene has CDR1 SEHNR and CDR2 FQNEAQ (reference sequence). The CDR3 runs 20 residues. The CDR3 region is CASSYPGRTSGNSNTGELFF. CDR3 coding DNA: TGTGCCAGCAGTTACCCGGGAAGGACTAGCGGGAATTCGAACACCGGGGAGCTGTTTTTT.

A few counts support this clonotype. CDR3 DNA: TGTGCCAGTAGTCGCGGGTACCAAGAGACCCAGTACTTC. The encoded protein is CASSRGYQETQYF. V gene TRBV19 combines with J gene TRBJ2-5; tentative D call: TRBD2 (5 bases). The germline V gene has CDR1 LNHDA and CDR2 SQIVND (reference sequence). The CDR3 consists of 13 residues. Trimming left V 5 bases short and J 0 bases short, with 7 bases between.

By share, this clonotype counts as medium-sized. The chain uses TRBV29-1 and TRBJ1-3, with 7 bases lining up with TRBD1. CDR3 size: 12 residues. Germline lookup yields CDR1 SQVTM and CDR2 ANQGSEA. V lost 3 bases, J lost 6 bases, and 2 bases stayed unmatched. Written as DNA, the CDR3 is TGCAGCGTTGAGGAGGGGGCAAACACCATATATTTT. Translated, it gives CSVEEGANTIYF.

By frequency in the sample, this clonotype is medium-sized (0.01 to 0.1%). The chain couples TRBV6-2 or TRBV6-3 to TRBJ2-7, with D tentatively TRBD1 or TRBD2 (5 bases each). Germline V gene sequence: CDR1 MNHEY, CDR2 SVGEGT. The CDR3 runs 14 residues. Trimming removed 6 bases from V and 1 base from J, with 13 bases in between. This CDR3 is CASRPGTLSYEQYF. The CDR3 nucleotides read TGTGCCAGCAGGCCCGGGACCCTGTCCTACGAGCAGTACTTC.

This clonotype was counted ten times or more. V usage is TRBV19 and J usage is TRBJ2-5, with 10 nucleotides matching TRBD1. The V and J ends lost 4 bases and 0 bases, in that order; junction bases with no gene match: 5. The V gene's germline CDR1 is LNHDA and CDR2 SQIVND (reference sequence). The CDR3 runs to 16 residues. CDR3: CASSRTDRGHQETQYF. The DNA for the CDR3 is TGTGCCAGTAGTAGGACCGACAGGGGGCACCAAGAGACCCAGTACTTC.

In its sample, this clonotype is medium-sized (0.01 to 0.1%). V gene TRBV19 combines with J gene TRBJ1-2, with D unclear. Germline loops: CDR1 LNHDA, CDR2 SQIVND (reference sequence). V was pared by 3 bases and J by 2 bases, with 10 bases between. The CDR3 extends over 14 amino acids. CDR3 amino acids: CASSIQALNYGYTF. CDR3 coding DNA: TGTGCCAGTAGTATTCAGGCGCTCAACTATGGCTACACCTTC.

By frequency in the sample, this clonotype is medium-sized. The rearrangement uses TRBV6-5 and TRBJ2-1, with D unresolved. In germline, CDR1 is MNHEY, CDR2 SVGAGI. CDR3 length equals 14 residues. The germline V and J ends were trimmed by 6 bases and 5 bases, with 14 bases remaining between them. CDR3 sequence: CASRRSWGNNEQFF. In DNA form, the CDR3 reads TGTGCCAGCAGGCGTTCGTGGGGAAACAATGAGCAGTTCTTC.

As to this clonotype: A much larger clone lies one base from this, so it may be a read error. The chain recombines TRBV13 with TRBJ2-7, with D tentatively TRBD1 (5 bases). This CDR3 spans 14 amino acids. Per germline, CDR1 PRHDT and CDR2 FYEKMQ (reference sequence). The CDR3, as DNA: TGTGCCAGCAGCCTCATGACAGTTTCCTACGAGCATTACTTC. Translation gives CASSLMTVSYEHYF.

This clonotype was found a few times. V gene TRBV6-5 combines with J gene TRBJ2-1; 7 positions agree with TRBD2. CDR3 length: 14 amino acids. The V gene's germline CDR1 is MNHEY and CDR2 SVGAGI. The ends lost 2 bases at V and 7 bases at J; junction bases unmatched: 5. CDR3 residues: CASSYRLATNEQFF. CDR3 DNA sequence: TGTGCCAGCAGTTACAGACTAGCTACGAATGAGCAGTTCTTC.

The V gene is TRBV6-5, the J gene TRBJ1-1, with D perhaps matching TRBD1 (5 bases). The CDR3 extends over 15 amino acids. V was shortened by 5 bases and J by 0 bases, with 13 bases between the two germline ends. Per the germline V gene, CDR1 is MNHEY and CDR2 is SVGAGI. CDR3 loop: CASSRTGTMNTEAFF. Written as DNA, the CDR3 is TGTGCCAGCAGTCGTACAGGAACTATGAACACTGAAGCTTTCTTT.

Relative to its sample, this clonotype is medium-sized. The chain combines TRBV6-1 with TRBJ1-5; TRBD1 is a possible D gene (5 bases). The V gene lost 4 bases and the J gene lost 3 bases, with 19 bases spanning the gap. The CDR3 has 17 residues. The germline V gene has CDR1 MNHNS and CDR2 SASEGT. This chain's CDR3 is CASSARQSMALNQPQHF. The DNA for the CDR3 is TGTGCCAGCAGTGCGAGACAGTCCATGGCCCTCAATCAGCCCCAGCATTTT.

Remarks on this clonotype: This may stem from a read error, because a much larger clone lies one nucleotide away. The V and J genes are TRBV5-6 and TRBJ2-7; TRBD2 is a possible D gene (5 bases). Trimming removed 4 bases from V and 0 bases from J, with 11 bases in between. CDR3 size: 14 residues. CDR1 is SGHDT, CDR2 YYEEEE, per germline. The CDR3 bases are TGTGCCAGCAGCCGCGGGCCCCTCTCCTACGAGCAGTACTTC. This translates into CASSRGPLSYEQYF.

This clonotype was found a few times. The chain uses TRBV5-6 and TRBJ2-5; the D gene is possibly TRBD1 (7 bases). The CDR3 extends over 16 amino acids. CDR1 and CDR2 from the germline V gene are SGHDT and YYEEEE. V was cut by 3 bases and J by 4 bases, with 19 bases left in between. In nucleotides, the CDR3 is TGTGCCAGCAGCTACTTTTACTACAGGGGAGGAGAGACCCAGTACTTC. It yields the protein CASSYFYYRGGETQYF.